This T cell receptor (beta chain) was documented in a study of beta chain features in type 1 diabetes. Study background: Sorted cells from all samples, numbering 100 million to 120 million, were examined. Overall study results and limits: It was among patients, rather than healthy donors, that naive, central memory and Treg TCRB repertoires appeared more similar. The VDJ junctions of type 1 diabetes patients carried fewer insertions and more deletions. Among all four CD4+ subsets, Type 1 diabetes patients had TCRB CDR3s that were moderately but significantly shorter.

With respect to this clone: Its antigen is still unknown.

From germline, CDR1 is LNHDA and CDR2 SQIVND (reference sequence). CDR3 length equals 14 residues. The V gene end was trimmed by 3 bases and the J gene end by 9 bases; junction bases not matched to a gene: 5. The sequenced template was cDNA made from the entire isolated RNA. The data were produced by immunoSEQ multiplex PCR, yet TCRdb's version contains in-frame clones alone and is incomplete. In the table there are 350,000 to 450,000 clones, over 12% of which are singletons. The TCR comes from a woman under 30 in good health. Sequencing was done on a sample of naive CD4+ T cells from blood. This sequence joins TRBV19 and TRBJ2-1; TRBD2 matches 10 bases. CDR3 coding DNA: TGTGCCAGTAGTATTTCTAGCGGGAGAGGTGAGCAGTTCTTC. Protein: CASSISSGRGEQFF.